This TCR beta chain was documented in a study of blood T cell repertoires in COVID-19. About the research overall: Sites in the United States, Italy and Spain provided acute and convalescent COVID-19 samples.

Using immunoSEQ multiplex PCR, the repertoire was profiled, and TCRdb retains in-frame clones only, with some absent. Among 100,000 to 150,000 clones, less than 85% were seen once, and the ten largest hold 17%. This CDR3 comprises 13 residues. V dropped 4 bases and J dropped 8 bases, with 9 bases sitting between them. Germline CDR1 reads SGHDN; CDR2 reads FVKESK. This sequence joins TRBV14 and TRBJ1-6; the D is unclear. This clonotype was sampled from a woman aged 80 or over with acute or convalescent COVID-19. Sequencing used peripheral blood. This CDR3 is CASSLDMHSPLHF. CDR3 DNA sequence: TGTGCCAGCAGCCTTGACATGCATTCACCCCTCCACTTT.